This T cell receptor beta chain was captured by sequencing in a study of blood T cell repertoires in COVID-19. Overall study context: Donors in the United States, Italy and Spain gave samples during acute or convalescent COVID-19.

Assignments of participants to cohorts depended upon their own reported clinical history. Symptom resolution, clearance, or two negative PCRs marked the recovered donors of Cohort 3. Under the authors' procedure: Counts of nucleated cells, estimated from reference gene primer amplification, were obtained. The method was immunoSEQ multiplex PCR; TCRdb's version includes in-frame clones alone and lacks a portion of them. V, J and clone size are taken as reported in that table, and D and trimming were inferred from the DNA itself. The repertoire holds about 240,000 clones, with more than 85% as singletons. The receptor was isolated from a middle-aged man who had recovered from COVID-19. The source material was PBMCs or T cells enriched from blood (not recorded which).

The CDR3 protein is CASSDPPDRFRSSYNSPLHF. The DNA of the CDR3 is TGTGCCAGTAGTGATCCCCCGGACAGATTCAGAAGCTCCTATAATTCACCCCTCCACTTT. V is TRBV19 and J is TRBJ1-6, with D perhaps TRBD1 (6 bases). Trimming left V 5 bases short and J 0 bases short, with 23 bases between. The V gene's germline CDR1 is LNHDA and CDR2 SQIVND (reference sequence). CDR3 size: 20 residues.